This T cell receptor (beta chain) was identified during a study of cytomegalovirus exposure and HLA in healthy donors. For the study at large: Later, an analysis reported that the 110 or so validation repertoires had used the same platform as the roughly 700 first-cohort repertoires.

As to this clone: Its antigen is unidentified.

The assay was immunoSEQ multiplex PCR, and TCRdb's table has in-frame clones only and misses some. The sample includes fewer than 250,000 clones, approximately 82% of them seen just once. Overall study results and limits: Most TCR sequences were uncommon, yet certain public TCRs appeared in many donors. The study designated 150 or so TCR beta chains cytomegalovirus-associated. In the roughly 110 validation repertoires, about 95% of cluster scores exceeded 0, per a later analysis.

The source is a woman in her late teens or twenties in good health and CMV-seronegative. Sequenced input: PBMCs.

The DNA of the CDR3 is TGTGCCAGTAGTACAGGGGACAGACCCTACGAGCAGTACTTC. As protein: CASSTGDRPYEQYF. This chain connects TRBV19 to TRBJ2-7; 7 nucleotides match TRBD1. J lost 2 bases, V lost 4 bases, and 5 bases had no gene match. The CDR3 loop spans 14 amino acids. Germline V gene lookup returns CDR1 LNHDA and CDR2 SQIVND (reference sequence). Filled out from reference TRBV19 and TRBJ2-7, the complete variable domain reads DGGITQSPKYLFRKEGQNVTLSCEQNLNHDAMYWYRQDPGQGLRLIYYSQIVNDFQKGDIAEGYSVSREKKESFPLTVTSAQKNPTAFYLCASSTGDRPYEQYFGPGTRLTVT.